The following is a T cell receptor (beta chain) sequence with its context. The antigen is not known. The data derive from a study of cytomegalovirus exposure and HLA in healthy donors. Study-wide context: The 110 or so validation repertoires used a platform that matched the one used for the approximately 610 first-cohort repertoires, as a later analysis reported. Broader study findings: TCR clusters originating in the first cohort tended to co-occur in the roughly 110 validation repertoires, according to a later analysis.

Germline CDR1 is SGHRS and CDR2 is YFSETQ. The ends lost 2 bases at V and 7 bases at J; junction bases unmatched: 5. The CDR3 is 14 residues long. Produced via immunoSEQ multiplex PCR; TCRdb's table is partial and in-frame only. Altogether 150,000 or so clones are present, approximately 90% being singletons, with the ten largest covering roughly 6.4%. The chain carries TRBV5-1 and TRBJ1-4, with TRBD1 matching 7 bases. The clonotype originates from a woman aged 25 to 39 in good health and CMV-seropositive. Sequencing used PBMCs. The CDR3 DNA reads as TGCGCCAGCAGCTTTACAGGGGTAGCTGAAAAACTGTTTTTT. This translates into CASSFTGVAEKLFF.